This T cell receptor beta chain was sequenced during a study of cytomegalovirus exposure and HLA in healthy donors (dated by TCRdb to about 2017). Describing the broader study: A later analysis indicated that the roughly 120 validation repertoires were generated on the platform also employed for the 650 to 850 repertoires of the first cohort. Along with the roughly 670-subject first cohort, a separate validation cohort of around 110 different subjects was used. The study was designed to test whether signatures of past pathogen exposure could be identified by cataloging public T cell receptors. The study combined high-throughput TCR immunosequencing, statistical association of individual TCRs with disease status, and machine learning to predict cytomegalovirus infection status. General conclusions and limits of the study: Of the cluster scores, around 95% were above 0 in a later analysis, which found that TCRs clustered in the first cohort also tended to co-occur in the 110 or so validation repertoires. The classifier was reported to diagnose cytomegalovirus status with high specificity and sensitivity in both the original cohort and the validation cohort. A later analysis had no HLA typing for the validation cohort, so co-occurrence there was scored across all 110 or so repertoires. The study gave a list of around 170 TCR beta chains associated with cytomegalovirus. It was suggested by the authors that the approach could potentially be generalized to other disease states and immunological phenotypes. Three of the identified cytomegalovirus-associated TCR beta chains were confirmed in vitro to be specific for cytomegalovirus antigens. Most TCR sequences were seen in very few donors, while some public TCRs were found in many individuals.

A note on this clone: The target of this receptor is not known. Per-nucleotide qualities are absent, and no much larger clonotype sits a single base away.

Library construction relied on the immunoSEQ multiplex PCR assay. Per the source publication's procedure: To diagnose cytomegalovirus status from the catalog of TCR beta chain sequences, a statistical classification framework was built. This immuneACCESS table, as held by TCRdb, lists in-frame sequences with V and J called but not all clones. Of the missing ones, under half trace to an unresolved V gene in checked studies; the others have no known cause. D and trimming come from the DNA, and the V and J calls and clone size come from that table. Across this sample there are 110,000 to 150,000 clones, with about four fifths seen only once. The ten largest clonotypes hold 1.4% of the sample. Donors formed part of the validation cohort, which comprised 120 subjects and was distinct from the first cohort of several hundred subjects. For CDR1 and CDR2, the germline V gene lists MDHEN and SYDVKM. The CDR3 spans 16 residues, from the cysteine through the phenylalanine. Just CDR3 DNA is preserved here, 48 bases in frame from base 1. Unmatched junction bases come to 6, with V trimmed by 4 bases and J by 2 bases.

The V and J genes are TRBV28 and TRBJ2-7, and 12 bases in between align with TRBD2. Sample: PBMCs. The clonotype comes from a woman aged 30 to 39 in good health and CMV-seronegative. The nucleotide sequence reads TGTGCCAGCAGTTCCGGACTAGCGGGAAAAGCCTACGAGCAGTACTTC. It is translated as CASSSGLAGKAYEQYF.